Only one count was recorded for the clone carrying this T cell receptor (beta chain). The antigen is unknown. CDR3 length: 13 residues. Germline V gives CDR1 MDHEN, CDR2 SYDVKM. The V end was cut by 6 bases, the J end by 6 bases, with 14 bases between. The entry originates in a study of shared clonotypes between healthy human individuals. Findings of the study overall: The naive CD4 repertoires of a few donors were compared, and around 4.9% of clonotypes were shared.

The protocol was immunoSEQ multiplex PCR, while the TCRdb copy is restricted to in-frame clones and leaves out a portion. Here the sample spans roughly 500,000 clones, around 95% being singletons. Sequencing was performed on naive CD4+ T cells sorted from blood. Subset defined: CD45RA+ positively selected. This sequence was found in a woman between 25 and 40 years old in good health. The chain recombines TRBV28 with TRBJ1-1; D might be TRBD1 (5 bases). The CDR3 bases are TGTGCCAGCAGCGTTAGACAGTTCTCTGAAGCTTTCTTT. Translation gives CASSVRQFSEAFF.